Listed here are 29 T cell receptor beta chains from one sample, sequenced in a study of blood T cells in healthy people across ages. Together with a sample-barcoded 5' primer, a J-beta primer mix was included in a second PCR lasting about 7 to 12 cycles. Each CDR3 protein gets one entry after TCRdb re-called the 5' RACE reads with MiXCR. The data show about 800,000 distinct CDR3 sequences, roughly 25% seen once. This sample also belongs to another study, concerning T cells of mothers and their children.

The sample taken for sequencing was blood. The receptors were gathered from a boy aged 5-17 years in good health.

There are a few counts of this clonotype. The CDR3 DNA reads as TGTGCCAGCAGCCTCCCGCCTGGACCTGAGCAGTTCTTC. Its translation is CASSLPPGPEQFF. V gene TRBV7-9 combines with J gene TRBJ2-1; D remains unclear. This CDR3 comprises 13 residues. Germline V gives CDR1 SEHNR, CDR2 FQNEAQ (reference sequence). Trimming shortened V by 5 bases and J by 9 bases, and 14 bases separated the two germline ends.

This clonotype turned up a few times. The V call is TRBV6-1, the J call TRBJ2-7; 8 nucleotides line up with TRBD1. Germline V gene data show CDR1 as MNHNS and CDR2 as SASEGT. V gave up 2 bases and J gave up 2 bases; unmatched junction bases: 5. The CDR3 length is 15 residues. The CDR3 region is CASSELETGAYEQYF. The CDR3 DNA follows: TGTGCCAGCAGTGAATTAGAGACAGGGGCCTACGAGCAGTACTTC.

V usage is TRBV29-1 and J usage is TRBJ1-2; 9 bases align to TRBD1. Germline CDR1 is SQVTM and CDR2 is ANQGSEA. This CDR3 has 13 amino acids. J was trimmed by 2 bases and V by 8 bases; bases with no gene match: 6. CDR3 coding DNA: TGCAGCACGACAGGGGGTAAAAACTATGGCTACACCTTC. Translating gives CSTTGGKNYGYTF.

The rearrangement joins TRBV5-1 to TRBJ1-1; weak D call: TRBD1 (6 bases). This CDR3 is built from 14 residues. Germline loops: CDR1 SGHRS, CDR2 YFSETQ. Trimming stripped 5 bases from V and 4 bases from J, with 15 bases between. The chain's CDR3 is CASSWTDPVTEAFF. The CDR3 DNA reads as TGCGCCAGCAGTTGGACAGATCCCGTCACTGAAGCTTTCTTT.

This clonotype has a handful of counts. V gene TRBV5-1 combines with J gene TRBJ1-6, with D unclear. The CDR3 contains 16 residues. The V gene lost 1 base and the J gene lost 9 bases, with 17 bases spanning the gap. Germline CDR1 is SGHRS and CDR2 is YFSETQ. This CDR3 is CASSLLDPKGASPLHF. CDR3 DNA sequence: TGCGCCAGCAGCTTGCTGGACCCAAAAGGAGCTTCACCCCTCCACTTT. The whole variable domain, filled in from reference TRBV5-1 and TRBJ1-6, reads KAGVTQTPRYLIKTRGQQVTLSCSPISGHRSVSWYQQTPGQGLQFLFEYFSETQRNKGNFPGRFSGRQFSNSRSEMNVSTLELGDSALYLCASSLLDPKGASPLHFGNGTRLTVT.

This clonotype was detected only a few times. V usage is TRBV3-1 and J usage is TRBJ1-4; D gene uncertain. CDR3 length: 14 amino acids. Germline CDR1 and CDR2: LGHDT and YNNKEL (reference sequence). V was cut by 1 base and J by 8 bases, with 11 bases left in between. The CDR3, as DNA: TGTGCCAGCAGCCAAGGGACCCCCGGAGAAAAACTGTTTTTT. Encoded protein: CASSQGTPGEKLFF.

This rearrangement joins TRBV4-3 to TRBJ2-4; either TRBD1 or TRBD2 may supply D (6 bases each). Between the trimmed V and J ends, which lost 0 bases and 3 bases, there was a span of 12 bases. The CDR3 extends over 16 amino acids. Germline V CDR1 and CDR2: LGHNA, YSLEER. The CDR3 nucleotides are TGCGCCAGCAGCCAAGACTACGGGGGCGGCAAAAACATTCAGTACTTC. Protein product: CASSQDYGGGKNIQYF.

This clonotype came up a few times. The chain combines TRBV11-2 with TRBJ2-4, with D unresolved. The germline V and J ends were trimmed by 4 bases and 1 base, with 8 bases remaining between them. The CDR3 totals 14 residues. The V gene's germline CDR1 is SGHAT and CDR2 FQNNGV. CDR3: CASSSQVAKNIQYF. CDR3 in DNA: TGTGCCAGCAGCTCACAAGTGGCCAAAAACATTCAGTACTTC. The full variable domain, completed using reference TRBV11-2 and TRBJ2-4, is EAGVAQSPRYKIIEKRQSVAFWCNPISGHATLYWYQQILGQGPKLLIQFQNNGVVDDSQLPKDRFSAERLKGVDSTLKIQPAKLEDSAVYLCASSSQVAKNIQYFGAGTRLSVL.

In DNA form, the CDR3 reads TGTGCCAGCAGCTTTACCTCGACCTACGAGCAGTACTTC. Translation: CASSFTSTYEQYF. V is TRBV7-2 and J is TRBJ2-7; D not resolved. Germline CDR1 and CDR2: SGHTA and FQGNSA. The CDR3 contains 13 residues. Trimming pared 3 bases from V and 2 bases from J, leaving 8 bases between.

This clonotype was counted between two and nine times. This chain connects TRBV4-3 to TRBJ2-5, with 9 bases matching TRBD2. Germline V gene data show CDR1 as LGHNA and CDR2 as YSLEER. V gave up 0 bases and J gave up 5 bases; unmatched junction bases: 7. The length of the CDR3 is 16 residues. The CDR3: CASSQDPSLAGETQYF. The DNA of the CDR3 is TGCGCCAGCAGCCAAGATCCCAGTCTAGCGGGGGAGACCCAGTACTTC.

This clonotype was observed a few times. The chain links TRBV5-4 to TRBJ2-5; 10 positions agree with TRBD1. The CDR3 sequence is 16 residues long. The V segment lost 4 bases and the J segment 0 bases; nucleotides outside the gene matches: 6. In germline, CDR1 is SGHNT, CDR2 YYREEE (reference sequence). CDR3 bases: TGTGCCAGCAGCGGGACAGGGGCAAGGTACCAAGAGACCCAGTACTTC. This encodes CASSGTGARYQETQYF.

This chain connects TRBV29-1 to TRBJ1-4, with D uncertain. CDR1 and CDR2 (germline): SQVTM, ANQGSEA. With 3 bases removed from V and 13 bases from J, the gap between germline ends came to 12 bases. This CDR3 spans 11 amino acids. CDR3 DNA sequence: TGCAGCGTTGACTTCCTGGAGGTACTGTTTTTT. As protein: CSVDFLEVLFF.

This clonotype has just a few counts. The CDR3 region has the DNA TGCGCCAGCAGCCAACCTAGCGGGAGCTCCTACAATGAGCAGTTCTTC. It codes for CASSQPSGSSYNEQFF. The chain has TRBV4-1 and TRBJ2-1, with 10 bases matching TRBD2. This CDR3 contains 16 residues. With V trimmed by 2 bases and J by 0 bases, 1 base remained unmatched. From germline, CDR1 is MGHRA and CDR2 YSYEKL.

This clonotype was picked up a small number of times. This rearrangement joins TRBV19 to TRBJ2-7; 10 positions agree with TRBD1. Trimming cost V 4 bases and J 4 bases; bases outside gene matches: 7. The V gene's germline CDR1 is LNHDA and CDR2 SQIVND (reference sequence). The CDR3 runs 15 residues. CDR3 sequence reads: CASSTKTGGMYEQYF. The CDR3 coding sequence is TGTGCCAGTAGTACGAAGACAGGGGGCATGTACGAGCAGTACTTC.

The sample holds one count of this clonotype. The chain links TRBV27 to TRBJ1-2; possible D gene TRBD1, 5 bases. V lost 4 bases and J lost 7, with 13 bases in between. The germline gives CDR1 MNHEY, CDR2 SMNVEV (reference sequence). The CDR3 loop spans 13 amino acids. The CDR3 is CASSSIQGRGYTF. The CDR3 nucleotides read TGTGCCAGCAGTTCCATTCAGGGTCGTGGCTACACCTTC.

The sample holds a few counts of this clonotype. V gene TRBV29-1 combines with J gene TRBJ2-2, with 9 bases that match TRBD1. The CDR3 is made up of 17 amino acids. V dropped 0 bases and J dropped 5; count of bases not matched to a gene: 10. CDR1 and CDR2 from the germline V gene are SQVTM and ANQGSEA. The CDR3 nucleotides read TGCAGCGTTGAAGATTACGAGAGGGACAGGGTAACCGGGGAGCTGTTTTTT. This encodes CSVEDYERDRVTGELFF.

This clonotype has a handful of counts. The chain carries TRBV7-3 and TRBJ2-1, with unresolved D. The CDR3 contains 16 residues. V was pared by 5 bases and J by 0 bases, with 14 bases between. The germline V gene encodes CDR1 SGHTA and CDR2 FQGTGA. CDR3 nucleotide sequence: TGTGCCAGCAGCCCTGCCGGCGAGAGCTCCTACAATGAGCAGTTCTTC. This codes for CASSPAGESSYNEQFF.

V is TRBV7-3 and J is TRBJ1-5; 9 bases map to TRBD1. This CDR3 is 15 amino acids long. Germline V lookup: CDR1 SGHTA, CDR2 FQGTGA. V was pared by 1 base and J by 6 bases, with 4 bases of the junction left unmatched. The CDR3 spells CASSLKEDRGQPQHF. Here the CDR3 DNA reads TGTGCCAGCAGCTTAAAGGAGGACAGGGGTCAGCCCCAGCATTTT.

The table lists this clonotype with a few counts. V is TRBV6-5 and J is TRBJ1-3; TRBD1 is a possible D gene (5 bases). Germline V CDR1 and CDR2: MNHEY, SVGAGI. CDR3 length: 15 amino acids. With 2 bases removed from V and 3 bases from J, the gap between germline ends came to 11 bases. The CDR3 bases are TGTGCCAGCAGTTACCAGGGCATGGGTGGAAACACCATATATTTT. Translation: CASSYQGMGGNTIYF.

The rearrangement links TRBV20-1 to TRBJ2-1, with 7 bases that match TRBD2. Germline V gene lookup returns CDR1 DFQATT and CDR2 SNEGSKA (reference sequence). Trimming at V came to 2 bases and at J to 7 bases, leaving 5 bases not matched to a gene. The CDR3 is made up of 13 amino acids. The CDR3: CSARFAGVNEQFF. In DNA, the CDR3 is TGCAGTGCTAGATTCGCGGGAGTTAATGAGCAGTTCTTC.

This chain connects TRBV4-1 to TRBJ2-1; 11 nucleotides align to TRBD2. V was pared by 1 base and J by 10 bases, with 3 bases of the junction left unmatched. Germline assignment: CDR1 MGHRA and CDR2 YSYEKL. CDR3 size: 14 residues. CDR3 sequence reads: CASSQASGRNEQFF. As DNA, the CDR3 is TGCGCCAGCAGCCAAGCTAGCGGGAGGAACGAGCAGTTCTTC.

The rearrangement links TRBV28 to TRBJ1-2; D gene unclear. The ends were cut back, 3 bases at V and 8 bases at J, with 10 bases in the middle. The germline V gene encodes CDR1 MDHEN and CDR2 SYDVKM. The CDR3 length is 12 residues. The CDR3 region is CASSLEGIGYTF. In DNA, the CDR3 is TGTGCCAGCAGTTTGGAAGGGATCGGCTACACCTTC.

The J gene is TRBJ2-1, the V gene TRBV20-1; D unclear. Deletions cut 3 bases from V and 4 bases from J, with 10 bases between. The germline V gene has CDR1 DFQATT and CDR2 SNEGSKA (reference sequence). This CDR3 region has 13 residues. CDR3 nucleotides: TGCAGTGCTAGTCCTGCGGATTACAATGAGCAGTTCTTC. Translating gives CSASPADYNEQFF.

J is TRBJ2-4 and V is TRBV29-1; possibly TRBD1 for D (6 bases). Trimming cost V 1 base and J 0 bases, with 22 bases left between them. Germline lookup yields CDR1 SQVTM and CDR2 ANQGSEA. The CDR3 consists of 19 residues. The CDR3 DNA sequence: TGCAGCGTTGAAGCCCTGGACAGCATCATCCCAAAAGCCAAAAACATTCAGTACTTC. Protein: CSVEALDSIIPKAKNIQYF.

CDR3 sequence (DNA): TGTGCCAGCAGAGATACGGGACAGGGGAATTCACCCCTCCACTTT. This sequence encodes CASRDTGQGNSPLHF. V gene TRBV6-2 or TRBV6-3 combines with J gene TRBJ1-6; 10 bases map to TRBD1. The V and J ends lost 6 bases and 7 bases, in that order; junction bases with no gene match: 6. There are 15 residues in the CDR3. From germline, CDR1 is MNHEY and CDR2 SVGEGT.

This clonotype was recorded a few times. The chain recombines TRBV30 with TRBJ1-1; 10 positions match TRBD1. With 3 bases clipped from V and 5 bases from J, the junction kept 3 bases outside the gene matches. This CDR3 contains 13 residues. Germline V lookup: CDR1 GTSNPN, CDR2 SVGIG (reference sequence). CDR3 nucleotides: TGTGCCTGGAGGTGGACAGGGGGGACTGAAGCTTTCTTT. Encoded protein: CAWRWTGGTEAFF.

The chain couples TRBV15 to TRBJ2-2; weak D call: TRBD1 (6 bases). The V end was cut by 0 bases, the J end by 6 bases, with 11 bases between. Per germline, CDR1 LNHNV and CDR2 YYDKDF (reference sequence). There are 15 residues in the CDR3. The chain's CDR3 is CATSRETQGAGELFF. The DNA for the CDR3 is TGTGCCACCAGCAGAGAAACACAGGGCGCCGGGGAGCTGTTTTTT.

V usage is TRBV7-3 and J usage is TRBJ2-3, with TRBD1 matching over 8 bases. V was clipped by 1 base and J by 0 bases; unmatched bases: 6. The CDR3 extends over 17 amino acids. The V gene's germline CDR1 is SGHTA and CDR2 FQGTGA. The CDR3 loop is CASSLISRDRSTDTQYF. CDR3 coding DNA: TGTGCCAGCAGCTTAATCTCCCGGGACAGGAGCACAGATACGCAGTATTTT.

The chain recombines TRBV11-2 with TRBJ2-2, with D maybe TRBD1 (5 bases). The CDR3 covers 16 residues. The germline gives CDR1 SGHAT, CDR2 FQNNGV. V shed 7 bases and J shed 4 bases, with 19 bases lying between them. DNA of the CDR3: TGTGCCAGCACCGCTTCGTGGTGGCAGGGCACCGGGGAGCTGTTTTTT. It translates to CASTASWWQGTGELFF.